This entry lists 16 T cell receptor beta chains sequenced from one sample in a study of PD-1 blockade in classical Hodgkin lymphoma. The time point: cycle 4 day 1 (C4D1), after six to seven weeks of nivolumab. Each patient's relapse followed autologous stem cell transplantation, and brentuximab vedotin exposure varied. TCRdb's table, derived via immunoSEQ multiplex PCR, lists solely in-frame clones and lacks some. The sample lists around 40,000 clones, just over 75% occurring once. This specimen was peripheral blood mononuclear cells (PBMCs), taken before the fourth cycle of nivolumab. These receptors all stem from a human donor with classical Hodgkin lymphoma.

V is TRBV2 and J is TRBJ2-5; either TRBD1 or TRBD2 may supply D (5 bases each). Looked up from germline, CDR1 is SNHLY and CDR2 is FYNNEI. This CDR3 comprises 13 residues. Trimming took off 7 bases at V and 1 base at J, with 10 bases between the two ends. The chain's CDR3 is CASIGTSQETQYF. CDR3 nucleotides: TGTGCCAGCATAGGGACCTCCCAAGAGACCCAGTACTTC. The full variable domain, in which reference TRBV2 and TRBJ2-5 provide the parts outside the CDR3, is EPEVTQTPSHQVTQMGQEVILRCVPISNHLYFYWYRQILGQKVEFLVSFYNNEISEKSEIFDDQFSVERPDGSNFTLKIRSTKLEDSAMYFCASIGTSQETQYFGPGTRLLVL.

V gene TRBV5-4 combines with J gene TRBJ2-7, with 8 bases that match TRBD1. The V gene end was trimmed by 1 base and the J gene end by 7 bases; junction bases not matched to a gene: 7. This CDR3 contains 14 residues. The V gene's germline CDR1 is SGHNT and CDR2 YYREEE (reference sequence). The CDR3 protein is CASSLRQGIEEQYF. CDR3 bases: TGTGCCAGCAGCTTGAGACAGGGGATAGAAGAGCAGTACTTC. The variable domain in full, completed from reference TRBV5-4 and TRBJ2-7, reads ETGVTQSPTHLIKTRGQQVTLRCSSQSGHNTVSWYQQALGQGPQFIFQYYREEENGRGNFPPRFSGLQFPNYSSELNVNALELDDSALYLCASSLRQGIEEQYFGPGTRLTVT.

This clone was observed a handful of times. The CDR3 spells CASSFAGDPGNTIYF. The CDR3 DNA sequence: TGTGCCAGCAGTTTCGCCGGGGACCCTGGAAACACCATATATTTT. This chain joins TRBV27 and TRBJ1-3; perhaps TRBD1 as D (5 bases). Trimming took off 3 bases at V and 2 bases at J, with 11 bases between the two ends. Germline V gives CDR1 MNHEY, CDR2 SMNVEV (reference sequence). The CDR3 length is 15 residues.

The chain employs TRBV6-4 and TRBJ2-2; 7 bases fit TRBD1. This CDR3 has 15 amino acids. The germline V gene encodes CDR1 MRHNA and CDR2 SNTAGT. J gave up 5 bases and V 2 bases, and 5 bases lay outside the gene matches. The chain's CDR3 is CASSDTDRVTGELFF. In DNA, the CDR3 is TGTGCCAGCAGTGACACCGACAGGGTTACCGGGGAGCTGTTTTTT.

This clone was detected only a few times. The rearrangement joins TRBV7-9 to TRBJ1-1; no reliable D call. Germline CDR1 and CDR2: SEHNR and FQNEAQ (reference sequence). The V end lost 1 base, the J end lost 3 bases, and 9 bases lay between the germline ends. The CDR3 has 14 residues. CDR3 loop: CASSLVLSYTEAFF. CDR3 DNA: TGTGCCAGCAGCTTAGTACTATCTTACACTGAAGCTTTCTTT.

This chain joins TRBV4-2 and TRBJ2-2; 7 bases fit TRBD2. J was trimmed by 1 base and V by 2 bases; bases with no gene match: 7. This CDR3 is built from 17 residues. Germline assignment: CDR1 LGHNA and CDR2 YNFKEQ. Written as DNA, the CDR3 is TGTGCCAGCAGCCAACCCTCTGGCGGGGGGAACACCGGGGAGCTGTTTTTT. It translates to CASSQPSGGGNTGELFF.

V and J are TRBV27 and TRBJ1-1; perhaps TRBD1 as D (5 bases). Trimming took off 3 bases at V and 0 bases at J, with 11 bases between the two ends. The CDR3 totals 15 residues. CDR1 and CDR2 from the germline V gene are MNHEY and SMNVEV (reference sequence). As DNA, the CDR3 is TGTGCCAGCAGTTTCCGGGGGTATCTGAACACTGAAGCTTTCTTT. It translates to CASSFRGYLNTEAFF.

This chain uses TRBV10-3 with TRBJ2-5, with TRBD1 identical over 7 bases. This CDR3 spans 16 amino acids. The germline gives CDR1 ENHRY, CDR2 SYGVKD. J was trimmed by 5 bases and V by 3 bases; bases with no gene match: 12. CDR3 sequence (DNA): TGTGCCATCAGTGACCACAGACAGGGTCAGGGGGAGACCCAGTACTTC. It is translated as CAISDHRQGQGETQYF.

The CDR3 DNA is TGTGCCATCCAGGGCGGGGGATCCTACGAGCAGTACTTC. It yields the protein CAIQGGGSYEQYF. The rearrangement links TRBV10-3 to TRBJ2-7; 7 bases are a match to TRBD2. The CDR3 loop spans 13 amino acids. From germline, CDR1 is ENHRY and CDR2 SYGVKD. V was pared by 8 bases and J by 1 base, with 5 bases of the junction left unmatched.

There are a few counts of this clone. This chain uses TRBV7-8 with TRBJ1-1; 7 bases map to TRBD1. This CDR3 spans 15 amino acids. Germline CDR1 and CDR2: SGHVS and FQNEAQ. The V gene end was trimmed by 2 bases and the J gene end by 2 bases; junction bases not matched to a gene: 5. In nucleotides, the CDR3 is TGTGCCAGCAGCTTACTACAGGGGCGAAACACTGAAGCTTTCTTT. Its translation is CASSLLQGRNTEAFF.

Comment on this clone: The identical CDR3 is also encoded by other nucleotide sequences in the sample. The rearrangement links TRBV28 to TRBJ1-1, with D possibly matching TRBD1 (6 bases). V shed 5 bases and J shed 0 bases, with 13 bases lying between them. In germline, CDR1 is MDHEN, CDR2 SYDVKM. The CDR3 has 15 amino acids. The CDR3 region has the DNA TGTGCCAGCAGTCTCCCGGGACAACTGAACACTGAAGCTTTCTTT. This sequence encodes CASSLPGQLNTEAFF.

This chain uses TRBV7-6 with TRBJ1-6; 7 positions match TRBD1. This CDR3 is 17 amino acids long. CDR1 and CDR2 (germline): SGHVS, FNYEAQ. Trimming cost V 5 bases and J 0 bases; bases outside gene matches: 7. This CDR3 is CASSPRQGSSYNSPLHF. In DNA, the CDR3 is TGTGCCAGCAGCCCTCGACAGGGAAGCTCCTATAATTCACCCCTCCACTTT.

The rearrangement joins TRBV6-1 to TRBJ2-7; 8 bases are a match to TRBD1. Germline V gives CDR1 MNHNS, CDR2 SASEGT. The CDR3 is 16 amino acids. V gave up 4 bases and J gave up 0 bases; unmatched junction bases: 8. Written as DNA, the CDR3 is TGTGCCAGCAGTGCGTACAGGACAGGGAGCTCCTACGAGCAGTACTTC. This codes for CASSAYRTGSSYEQYF.

The chain couples TRBV7-8 to TRBJ2-7, with 12 bases identical to TRBD2. The CDR3 totals 16 residues. The germline V gene encodes CDR1 SGHVS and CDR2 FQNEAQ. The ends lost 1 base at V and 3 bases at J; junction bases unmatched: 4. Written as DNA, the CDR3 is TGTGCCAGCAGCTTAGGAGGACTAGCGGGGTTCTACGAGCAGTACTTC. Its protein is CASSLGGLAGFYEQYF.

The V call is TRBV10-2, the J call TRBJ1-1; D gene uncertain. CDR3 length: 18 residues. The V gene's germline CDR1 is WSHSY and CDR2 SAAADI. Trimming took 1 base from V and 2 from J, leaving 20 bases between them. The CDR3 here is CASSELLTLITDNTEAFF. The DNA of the CDR3 is TGCGCCAGCAGTGAGTTGCTCACCTTGATAACAGATAACACTGAAGCTTTCTTT.

CDR3 coding DNA: TGTGCTAGTGGTTTTGGACCGGCGGGGGAGCTGTTTTTT. This encodes CASGFGPAGELFF. The chain is built from TRBV12-5 and TRBJ2-2; the D is unclear. This CDR3 has 13 amino acids. Trimming pared 3 bases from V and 8 bases from J, leaving 10 bases between. Germline lookup yields CDR1 LGHNT and CDR2 FRNRAP. Drawing the rest from reference TRBV12-5 and TRBJ2-2, the complete variable domain is DARVTQTPRHKVTEMGQEVTMRCQPILGHNTVFWYRQTMMQGLELLAYFRNRAPLDDSGMPKDRFSAEMPDATLATLKIQPSEPRDSAVYFCASGFGPAGELFFGEGSRLTVL.